A selection of T cell receptor beta chains follows, all from one sample in a study of cytomegalovirus exposure and HLA in healthy donors. Sequencing used immunoSEQ multiplex PCR; TCRdb keeps in-frame clones, though not all of them. This table has roughly 260,000 clones, nearly 90% appearing once. Sequences were obtained from PBMCs. Receptor source: a woman between 18 and 29 years old in good health and CMV-seronegative. CDR3s include the opening cysteine and the closing phenylalanine or tryptophan. Fields, in order: CDR3 protein, CDR3 DNA, J gene, D gene, clone size, V gene. A D gene is named only where the DNA matches it firmly. The listing skips clone size in some rows; elsewhere it reads once, few, many or a size class.

CATTATGNQPQHF TGTGCCACCACAGCTACGGGCAATCAGCCCCAGCATTTT TRBJ1-5 - - TRBV6-5
CASSYSIDEKLFF TGTGCCAGCAGTTACTCGATAGATGAAAAACTGTTTTTT TRBJ1-4 - - TRBV6-6
CASSTSAGGETQYF TGCGCCAGCAGTACTAGCGCCGGGGGGGAGACCCAGTACTTC TRBJ2-5 TRBD2 - TRBV5-1
CASSLSRGRMTEAFF TGTGCCAGCAGTTTATCGAGGGGGCGGATGACTGAAGCTTTCTTT TRBJ1-1 TRBD1 - TRBV27
CASSLLQAGGTEAFF TGTGCCAGCAGTTTATTACAGGCAGGGGGTACTGAAGCTTTCTTT TRBJ1-1 TRBD1 - TRBV27
CASRPGQGVYEQYF TGTGCCAGCAGGCCGGGACAGGGGGTCTACGAGCAGTACTTC TRBJ2-7 TRBD1 - TRBV27
CSVESRGENNEQFF TGCAGCGTTGAATCTCGGGGGGAGAACAATGAGCAGTTCTTC TRBJ2-1 TRBD2 - TRBV29-1
CASSLGQGAGGYTF TGTGCCAGCAGCCTGGGACAGGGGGCTGGAGGCTACACCTTC TRBJ1-2 TRBD1 - TRBV7-2
CASSQELGVNQPQHF TGCGCCAGCAGCCAAGAGCTAGGGGTCAATCAGCCCCAGCATTTT TRBJ1-5 - once TRBV4-1
CASSRGLTEAFF TGTGCCAGCAGCAGGGGGCTAACTGAAGCTTTCTTT TRBJ1-1 TRBD1 - TRBV7-9
CSARLAAQYF TGCAGTGCAAGACTAGCGGCGCAGTATTTT TRBJ2-3 TRBD2 - TRBV20-1
CASSSSQGTHTGELFF TGCGCCAGCAGCTCGTCACAGGGGACCCACACCGGGGAGCTGTTTTTT TRBJ2-2 TRBD1 - TRBV5-1
CASRRGLAGVTDTQYF TGTGCCAGCAGACGCGGACTAGCGGGGGTCACAGATACGCAGTATTTT TRBJ2-3 TRBD2 - TRBV2
CASSESVVTGNQPQHF TGTGCCAGCAGTGAGTCGGTTGTTACGGGCAATCAGCCCCAGCATTTT TRBJ1-5 - - TRBV2
CASSLLAGGPGEQYF TGTGCCAGCAGCCTACTAGCGGGGGGGCCGGGCGAGCAGTACTTC TRBJ2-7 TRBD2 - TRBV7-2
CASSSRGPGELFF TGTGCCAGCAGTTCCAGGGGCCCCGGGGAGCTGTTTTTT TRBJ2-2 - - TRBV28
CSVVDTGYGYTF TGCAGCGTTGTGGACACGGGCTATGGCTACACCTTC TRBJ1-2 - - TRBV29-1
CASSFTSGTDTQYF TGCGCCAGCAGCTTTACTAGCGGCACAGATACGCAGTATTTT TRBJ2-3 TRBD2 - TRBV5-1
CASLGQGVRGYTF TGTGCCAGCTTAGGACAGGGAGTAAGAGGCTACACCTTC TRBJ1-2 TRBD1 - TRBV18
CASSFRQGAPATEAFF TGTGCCAGCAGTTTCAGACAGGGGGCGCCCGCCACTGAAGCTTTCTTT TRBJ1-1 TRBD1 - TRBV6-5
CASSQQSVLRVNTGELFF TGCGCCAGCAGCCAACAATCTGTCTTGCGGGTGAACACCGGGGAGCTGTTTTTT TRBJ2-2 - - TRBV4-1
CASNEDYMQETQYF TGTGCCAGCAACGAAGACTACATGCAAGAGACCCAGTACTTC TRBJ2-5 - - TRBV9
CASKLMAGEYNEQFF TGCGCCAGCAAGCTCATGGCGGGCGAGTACAATGAGCAGTTCTTC TRBJ2-1 - - TRBV5-1
CASRTTGNTGELFF TGTGCCAGCAGGACGACAGGGAACACCGGGGAGCTGTTTTTT TRBJ2-2 - - TRBV6-5
CASSLETSAEQYF TGTGCCAGCAGCTTGGAAACTAGCGCCGAGCAGTACTTC TRBJ2-7 TRBD2 - TRBV7-6
CASSLADRLVGAGEQETQYF TGTGCCAGCAGCTTAGCGGATCGACTCGTTGGGGCGGGGGAGCAAGAGACCCAGTACTTC TRBJ2-5 TRBD2 - TRBV7-8
CASSRWRNGGDTDTQYF TGTGCCAGCAGCAGGTGGAGGAACGGAGGGGACACAGATACGCAGTATTTT TRBJ2-3 - - TRBV5-4
CASSQGSRDRANYGYTF TGCGCCAGCAGCCAAGGGTCCAGGGACAGGGCTAACTATGGCTACACCTTC TRBJ1-2 TRBD1 - TRBV4-1
CASSSGQGRTDTQYF TGTGCTAGCAGCTCGGGACAGGGGCGCACAGATACGCAGTATTTT TRBJ2-3 TRBD1 - TRBV7-7
CAISLDTGGLTRYGYTF TGTGCCATCAGTCTCGACACGGGGGGCCTGACTAGGTATGGCTACACCTTC TRBJ1-2 - - TRBV10-3
CASSSRTDQETQYF TGTGCCAGCAGCTCACGGACAGACCAAGAGACCCAGTACTTC TRBJ2-5 - - TRBV9
CASSVEKNTQYF TGTGCCAGCAGTGTCGAGAAAAATACGCAGTATTTT TRBJ2-3 - - TRBV2
CASSSGSYEQYF TGTGCCAGCAGTAGTGGGAGCTACGAGCAGTACTTC TRBJ2-7 - - TRBV11-2
CASSGQGNTGELFF TGTGCCAGCAGCGGACAGGGGAACACCGGGGAGCTGTTTTTT TRBJ2-2 TRBD1 - TRBV7-9
CASNSLNQELFF TGTGCCAGCAATTCCCTGAACCAGGAACTGTTTTTT TRBJ1-4 - - TRBV7-2
CATRVTESTDTQYF TGTGCCACCAGGGTAACAGAATCAACAGATACGCAGTATTTT TRBJ2-3 - - TRBV2
CASSSTGEYGYTF TGCGCCAGCAGCTCTACAGGGGAGTATGGCTACACCTTC TRBJ1-2 TRBD1 - TRBV5-1
CASSPRARVIYGYTF TGTGCCAGCAGCCCTAGGGCCAGGGTGATCTATGGCTACACCTTC TRBJ1-2 - once TRBV7-9
CASSPDRGEGETQYF TGTGCCAGCAGCCCCGACCGGGGGGAGGGTGAGACCCAGTACTTC TRBJ2-5 TRBD2 - TRBV4-2
CASRPKDSYGYTF TGCGCCAGCAGACCTAAGGACTCCTATGGCTACACCTTC TRBJ1-2 - - TRBV10-2
CASSEGGPGYTF TGTGCCAGCAGCGAGGGAGGTCCCGGCTACACCTTC TRBJ1-2 - few TRBV6-6
CASTPITGDYGYTF TGTGCCAGCACCCCTATTACAGGGGATTATGGCTACACCTTC TRBJ1-2 TRBD1 - TRBV28
CASSDSGRTYEQYF TGTGCCAGCAGCGACTCAGGGCGAACCTACGAGCAGTACTTC TRBJ2-7 - - TRBV7-9
CASSLGQGAYNEQFF TGCGCCAGCAGCTTGGGACAGGGAGCCTACAATGAGCAGTTCTTC TRBJ2-1 TRBD1 - TRBV5-1
CASSQTGTSLNAEAFF TGTGCCAGCAGCCAGACAGGGACGTCGTTGAACGCTGAAGCTTTCTTT TRBJ1-1 TRBD1 - TRBV5-4
CSAETGVGQPQHF TGCAGCGCAGAGACAGGGGTAGGTCAGCCCCAGCATTTT TRBJ1-5 TRBD1 - TRBV29-1
CASSSTGDAGYTF TGCGCCAGCAGCAGTACAGGGGATGCTGGCTACACCTTC TRBJ1-2 TRBD1 - TRBV5-1
CASSIGANYQETQYF TGTGCCAGTAGTATTGGTGCAAACTACCAAGAGACCCAGTACTTC TRBJ2-5 - - TRBV19
CASSSGQGATEAFF TGCGCCAGCAGCTCCGGACAGGGAGCCACTGAAGCTTTCTTT TRBJ1-1 TRBD1 - TRBV5-1
CASSKANSGYEQYF TGTGCCAGCAGCAAAGCCAATAGCGGCTACGAGCAGTACTTC TRBJ2-7 - - TRBV21-1
CASSLSVRGTEAFF TGTGCCAGCAGTTTATCGGTCAGGGGCACTGAAGCTTTCTTT TRBJ1-1 - - TRBV27
CASSLGFGDTNTEAFF TGTGCCAGCAGCTTAGGGTTCGGGGACACGAACACTGAAGCTTTCTTT TRBJ1-1 - - TRBV11-2
CASSLVGQRRETQYF TGTGCCAGCAGCTTAGTTGGGCAGCGGCGAGAGACCCAGTACTTC TRBJ2-5 - once TRBV13
CASSLERETQYF TGTGCCAGCAGCTTAGAGCGAGAGACCCAGTACTTC TRBJ2-5 - - TRBV11-2
CASSSGEYRINEKLFF TGTGCCAGCAGCTCGGGGGAATACAGGATTAATGAAAAACTGTTTTTT TRBJ1-4 - - TRBV7-6
CASSLRGYTF TGTGCCAGCAGTTTACGTGGCTACACCTTC TRBJ1-2 - - TRBV28
CASSQATGGKETQYF TGCGCCAGCAGCCAAGCGACAGGGGGCAAAGAGACCCAGTACTTC TRBJ2-5 TRBD1 - TRBV4-3
CASSPSGSTEAFF TGTGCCAGCTCACCATCAGGAAGCACTGAAGCTTTCTTT TRBJ1-1 - - TRBV18
CAWSVWSPNSPLHF TGTGCCTGGAGTGTATGGAGTCCTAATTCACCCCTCCACTTT TRBJ1-6 - - TRBV30
CASSFGGAADTQYF TGTGCCAGCAGCTTTGGAGGGGCCGCAGATACGCAGTATTTT TRBJ2-3 - - TRBV7-9